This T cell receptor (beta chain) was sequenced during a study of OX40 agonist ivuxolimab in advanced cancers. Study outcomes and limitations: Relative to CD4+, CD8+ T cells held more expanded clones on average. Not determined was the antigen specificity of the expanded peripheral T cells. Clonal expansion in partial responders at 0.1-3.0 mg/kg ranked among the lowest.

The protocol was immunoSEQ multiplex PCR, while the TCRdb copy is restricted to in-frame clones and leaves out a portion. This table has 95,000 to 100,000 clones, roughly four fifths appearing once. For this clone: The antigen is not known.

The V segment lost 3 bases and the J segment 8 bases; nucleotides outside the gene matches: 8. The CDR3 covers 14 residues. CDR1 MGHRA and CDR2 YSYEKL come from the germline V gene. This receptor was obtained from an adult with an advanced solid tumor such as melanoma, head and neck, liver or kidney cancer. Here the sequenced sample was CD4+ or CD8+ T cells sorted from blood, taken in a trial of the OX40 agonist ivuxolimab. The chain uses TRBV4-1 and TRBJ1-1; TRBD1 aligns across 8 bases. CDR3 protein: CASSHSDRGGEAFF. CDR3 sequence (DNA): TGCGCCAGCAGCCATTCCGACAGGGGAGGGGAAGCTTTCTTT.